Presented here are 20 T cell receptor beta chains from one specimen sequenced in a study of cytomegalovirus exposure and HLA in healthy donors. The table came from immunoSEQ multiplex PCR; TCRdb's copy has only in-frame clones and leaves some out. The sample has 70,000 to 90,000 clones, about 85% seen once; the top ten hold around 3%. Specimen: PBMCs. The receptors were sampled from a young man in good health and CMV-seronegative.

The chain combines TRBV6-1 with TRBJ1-2; weak D call: TRBD1 (5 bases). Deletions cut 7 bases from V and 7 bases from J, with 13 bases between. CDR1 is MNHNS and CDR2 is SASEGT in the germline V gene. This CDR3 spans 12 amino acids. CDR3 nucleotide sequence: TGTGCCAGCAACCCGGGGGGACTTGGCTACACCTTC. Protein: CASNPGGLGYTF.

The chain combines TRBV7-2 with TRBJ2-5; the match to TRBD2 covers 7 bases. Germline V gene sequence: CDR1 SGHTA, CDR2 FQGNSA. This CDR3 region has 14 residues. The V gene end was trimmed by 5 bases and the J gene end by 5 bases; junction bases not matched to a gene: 8. DNA for the CDR3: TGTGCCAGCAGCCAGCGGCTAGCGGTGGAGACCCAGTACTTC. The encoded protein is CASSQRLAVETQYF.

The genes are TRBV11-3 and TRBJ1-2, with a tentative D call TRBD1 (5 bases). Germline CDR1 SGHNT, CDR2 YENEEA. The CDR3 consists of 13 residues. Trimming cost V 1 base and J 3 bases, with 6 bases left between them. DNA for the CDR3: TGTGCCAGCAGCTTAGTCAGGGACTATGGCTACACCTTC. It encodes CASSLVRDYGYTF.

The genes are TRBV5-1 and TRBJ2-5; perhaps TRBD1 as D (6 bases). Germline CDR1 is SGHRS and CDR2 is YFSETQ. This CDR3 is built from 14 residues. V was pared by 0 bases and J by 5 bases, with 11 bases between. The CDR3: CASSLEGQGETQYF. In DNA, the CDR3 is TGCGCCAGCAGCTTGGAGGGGCAGGGGGAGACCCAGTACTTC.

The chain couples TRBV5-1 to TRBJ2-1; 9 bases line up with TRBD2. The CDR3 consists of 16 residues. The junction had 12 bases not matched to a gene; V was cut back by 3 bases and J by 8 bases. The germline gives CDR1 SGHRS, CDR2 YFSETQ. The CDR3 coding sequence is TGCGCCAGCAGCTCGGGGGACGGGACTAGCTTCGATGAGCAGTTCTTC. It encodes CASSSGDGTSFDEQFF.

The chain recombines TRBV6-5 with TRBJ1-3; unclear D gene. The CDR3 loop spans 15 amino acids. Trimming removed 0 bases at V and 1 base at J, with 7 bases between. CDR1 MNHEY and CDR2 SVGAGI come from the germline V gene. CDR3 in amino acids: CASSYSSGSGNTIYF. CDR3 DNA sequence: TGTGCCAGCAGTTACTCGAGCGGGTCTGGAAACACCATATATTTT.

On this clone itself: The same CDR3 arises from other DNA sequences in this sample as well. This chain joins TRBV2 and TRBJ2-2; weak D call: TRBD2 (5 bases). The germline V and J ends were trimmed by 3 bases and 5 bases, with 13 bases remaining between them. Germline CDR1 reads SNHLY; CDR2 reads FYNNEI. CDR3 size: 15 residues. The CDR3 nucleotides read TGTGCCAGCAGTGAGTCGGGAAGAGGGACCGGGGAGCTGTTTTTT. This codes for CASSESGRGTGELFF.

On this clone: Sequence at one end of the junction differs from germline and may be a read error. V gene TRBV5-1 combines with J gene TRBJ2-5, with a weak D call TRBD1 (5 bases). The CDR3 consists of 15 residues. CDR1 SGHRS and CDR2 YFSETQ come from the germline V gene. The CDR3 coding sequence is TGCGCCAGCAGCCAGAGAGTAACAGGTGAAGAGGCCCAGTACTTC. This encodes CASSQRVTGEEAQYF.

The rearrangement joins TRBV4-1 to TRBJ2-3, with D perhaps matching TRBD2 (7 bases). The germline V and J ends were trimmed by 0 bases and 14 bases, with 15 bases remaining between them. The CDR3 runs to 13 residues. Looked up from germline, CDR1 is MGHRA and CDR2 is YSYEKL. CDR3 protein: CASSQDGGGRWYF. The CDR3 DNA reads as TGCGCCAGCAGCCAAGATGGGGGGGGCAGGTGGTATTTT.

The J gene is TRBJ2-5, the V gene TRBV4-3; D may be TRBD2 (6 bases). The V end was cut by 1 base, the J end by 2 bases, with 11 bases between. The CDR3 totals 15 residues. Germline V gene data show CDR1 as LGHNA and CDR2 as YSLEER. In DNA, the CDR3 is TGCGCCAGCAGCCAAGCTGGGGGGTTGCAAGAGACCCAGTACTTC. Encoded protein: CASSQAGGLQETQYF.

J is TRBJ1-1 and V is TRBV29-1; TRBD1 agrees at 10 bases. The CDR3 spans 15 residues. The germline V gene has CDR1 SQVTM and CDR2 ANQGSEA. Trimming took 4 bases from V and 1 from J; bases not matched to a gene: 6. In DNA, the CDR3 is TGCAGCGTTGGGGACAGGGGATCTCGGAACACTGAAGCTTTCTTT. Translating it yields CSVGDRGSRNTEAFF.

The chain carries TRBV9 and TRBJ1-1; D is undetermined. V lost 0 bases, J lost 1 base, and 7 bases lay in between. Looked up from germline, CDR1 is SGDLS and CDR2 is YYNGEE. This CDR3 region has 14 residues. CDR3 amino acids: CASSVERSNTEAFF. For the CDR3, the DNA is TGTGCCAGCAGCGTAGAACGGTCGAACACTGAAGCTTTCTTT. Based on the CDR3 plus reference TRBV9 and TRBJ1-1, the full variable domain is DSGVTQTPKHLITATGQRVTLRCSPRSGDLSVYWYQQSLDQGLQFLIQYYNGEERAKGNILERFSAQQFPDLHSELNLSSLELGDSALYFCASSVERSNTEAFFGQGTRLTVV.

The genes are TRBV27 and TRBJ2-1, with 7 nucleotides matching TRBD2. CDR3 length: 13 residues. The V and J ends lost 4 bases and 7 bases, in that order; junction bases with no gene match: 4. Germline V lookup: CDR1 MNHEY, CDR2 SMNVEV (reference sequence). As DNA, the CDR3 is TGTGCCAGCAGTTCCGGGGGGTTGAATGAGCAGTTCTTC. Translated: CASSSGGLNEQFF.

The chain employs TRBV7-3 and TRBJ2-6; D is possibly TRBD2 (5 bases). Trimming removed 4 bases from V and 0 bases from J, with 10 bases in between. CDR3 length equals 16 residues. In germline, CDR1 is SGHTA, CDR2 FQGTGA. The CDR3 sequence: CASSSPTSSGANVLTF. The CDR3 DNA is TGTGCCAGCAGCTCGCCTACTAGCTCTGGGGCCAACGTCCTGACTTTC.

The J gene is TRBJ1-2, the V gene TRBV7-9; D is possibly TRBD1 (5 bases). The CDR3 length is 18 residues. Trimming left V 5 bases short and J 3 bases short, with 25 bases between. Per the germline V gene, CDR1 is SEHNR and CDR2 is FQNEAQ (reference sequence). CDR3 nucleotide sequence: TGTGCCAGCAGCCCCCCCCGGACGAGACGGAGGGGTGACTATGGCTACACCTTC. Translation gives CASSPPRTRRRGDYGYTF.

This sequence joins TRBV2 and TRBJ1-3, with D hard to call. The germline V and J ends were trimmed by 7 bases and 3 bases, with 19 bases remaining between them. The CDR3 covers 16 residues. Per the germline V gene, CDR1 is SNHLY and CDR2 is FYNNEI. CDR3 nucleotides: TGTGCCAGCAAGTCGGGTGCAGAGGGTTTTGGAAACACCATATATTTT. Amino acid sequence: CASKSGAEGFGNTIYF.

V and J are TRBV6-1 and TRBJ2-7, with 9 bases aligning to TRBD1. Germline V lookup: CDR1 MNHNS, CDR2 SASEGT. The CDR3 loop spans 13 amino acids. V lost 4 bases and J lost 7; bases outside the gene matches: 5. The CDR3 sequence is CASSGGTGREQYF. The CDR3 DNA reads TGTGCCAGCAGTGGGGGGACAGGGCGAGAGCAGTACTTC.

The chain joins TRBV9 to TRBJ1-2, with TRBD1 matching over 9 bases. Germline V gene sequence: CDR1 SGDLS, CDR2 YYNGEE. Unmatched junction bases numbered 7, after V lost 3 bases and J lost 4 bases. The CDR3 sequence is 15 residues long. CDR3 nucleotide sequence: TGTGCCAGCAGCGAGGGTGGGACAGGGCGCTATGGCTACACCTTC. The encoded protein is CASSEGGTGRYGYTF.

The rearrangement uses TRBV18 and TRBJ2-1; tentatively, D is TRBD1 (5 bases). The CDR3 is made up of 14 amino acids. Germline assignment: CDR1 KGHSH and CDR2 LQKENI. V lost 5 bases, J lost 7 bases, and 15 bases lay in between. The CDR3 DNA reads TGTGCCAGCTCAGACAGTTACATGAATAATGAGCAGTTCTTC. Its protein is CASSDSYMNNEQFF.

The chain has TRBV7-6 and TRBJ2-1; 7 bases fit TRBD1. The V and J ends lost 0 bases and 0 bases, in that order; junction bases with no gene match: 2. CDR3 length: 16 amino acids. Germline lookup yields CDR1 SGHVS and CDR2 FNYEAQ. The CDR3 here is CASSLARGRSYNEQFF. The DNA of the CDR3 is TGTGCCAGCAGCTTAGCGAGGGGGCGCTCCTACAATGAGCAGTTCTTC.